This record covers a single TCR beta chain. The authors loaded 200 ng DNA, roughly 27,000 T cell genomes, into sorted-subset replicate PCRs. Generated by immunoSEQ multiplex PCR, the TCRdb table keeps only in-frame clones and is missing some. The repertoire includes 2,500,000 or so clones, over 85% of them detected once, and 0.36% sits in the top ten. This entry comes from a study of shared clonotypes between healthy human individuals. Germline-derived CDR1 and CDR2 are MDHEN and SYDVKM. With 5 bases removed from V and 5 bases from J, the gap between germline ends came to 19 bases. There are 15 residues in the CDR3.

The sequence came from a man between 18 and 29 years old in good health. Some clones in this sample may be carry-over from other donors' samples. This chain connects TRBV28 to TRBJ2-7; TRBD1 might be the D (6 bases). The sample comprised naive CD4+ T cells from PBMCs. Subset specified: CD45RA+ positively selected. Here the CDR3 reads CASSTGDTLRHEQYF. DNA of the CDR3: TGTGCCAGCAGTACCGGGGACACCCTTCGGCACGAGCAGTACTTC.